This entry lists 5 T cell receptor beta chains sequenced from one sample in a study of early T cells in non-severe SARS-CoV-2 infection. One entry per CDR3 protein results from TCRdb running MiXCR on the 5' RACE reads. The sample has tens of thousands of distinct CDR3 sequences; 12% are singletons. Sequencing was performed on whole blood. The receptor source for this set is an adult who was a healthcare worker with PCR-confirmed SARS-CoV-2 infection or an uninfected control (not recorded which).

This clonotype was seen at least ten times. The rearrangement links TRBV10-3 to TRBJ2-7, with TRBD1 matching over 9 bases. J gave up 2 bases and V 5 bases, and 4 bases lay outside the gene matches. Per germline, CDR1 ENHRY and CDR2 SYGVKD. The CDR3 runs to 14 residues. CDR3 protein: CAISTGQGPYEQYF. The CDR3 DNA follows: TGTGCCATCAGTACGGGACAGGGACCCTACGAGCAGTACTTC.

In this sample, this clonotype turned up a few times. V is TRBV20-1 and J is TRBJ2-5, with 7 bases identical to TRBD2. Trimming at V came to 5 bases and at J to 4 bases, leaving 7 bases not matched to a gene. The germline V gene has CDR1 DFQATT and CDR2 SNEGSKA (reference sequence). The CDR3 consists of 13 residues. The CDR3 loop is CSAEGREGETQYF. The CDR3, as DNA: TGCAGTGCTGAAGGGAGGGAAGGAGAGACCCAGTACTTC.

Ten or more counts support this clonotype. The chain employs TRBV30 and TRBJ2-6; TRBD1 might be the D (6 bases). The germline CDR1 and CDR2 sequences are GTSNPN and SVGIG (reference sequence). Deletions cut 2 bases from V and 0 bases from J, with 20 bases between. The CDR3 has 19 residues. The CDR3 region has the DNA TGTGCCTGGAGTCTTGGTAGGGCAGGGGCCACCTCTGGGGCCAACGTCCTGACTTTC. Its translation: CAWSLGRAGATSGANVLTF.

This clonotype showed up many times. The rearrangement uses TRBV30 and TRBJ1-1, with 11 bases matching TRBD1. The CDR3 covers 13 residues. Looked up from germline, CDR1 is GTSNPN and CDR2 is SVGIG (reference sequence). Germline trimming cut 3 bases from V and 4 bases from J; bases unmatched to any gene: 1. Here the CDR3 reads CAWRGQGVTEAFF. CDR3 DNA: TGTGCCTGGAGGGGACAGGGGGTCACTGAAGCTTTCTTT.

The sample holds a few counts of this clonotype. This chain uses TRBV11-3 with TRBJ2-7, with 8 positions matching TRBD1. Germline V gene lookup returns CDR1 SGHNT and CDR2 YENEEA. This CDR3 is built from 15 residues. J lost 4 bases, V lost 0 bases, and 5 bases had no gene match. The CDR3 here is CASSLENRGVYEQYF. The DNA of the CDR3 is TGTGCCAGCAGCTTAGAAAACAGGGGGGTATACGAGCAGTACTTC.